The 11 T cell receptor beta chains listed next were all sequenced from one sample in a study of memory CD4+ T cells and cytomegalovirus serostatus. The sort gate was single viable CD3+CD4+CD8-CD45RO+ cells for memory CD4+ T cells. The repertoire was sequenced with immunoSEQ multiplex PCR; TCRdb's copy has only in-frame clones and lacks some. The sample yields under 100,000 clones, approximately 84% seen once. Sequencing was performed on memory CD4+ T cells from blood. The source is an adult in good health and CMV-seronegative.

The rearrangement uses TRBV19 and TRBJ1-4; a possible D gene is TRBD1 (6 bases). Trimming stripped 6 bases from V and 8 bases from J, with 19 bases between. CDR1 is LNHDA and CDR2 is SQIVND in the germline V gene (reference sequence). This CDR3 contains 15 residues. CDR3 sequence reads: CASRKRTDLGEKLFF. CDR3 nucleotide sequence: TGTGCCAGTAGAAAACGGACAGACCTAGGAGAAAAACTGTTTTTT.

V and J are TRBV5-4 and TRBJ1-3, with D hard to call. V was shortened by 4 bases and J by 3 bases, with 5 bases between the two germline ends. The germline CDR1 and CDR2 sequences are SGHNT and YYREEE (reference sequence). The CDR3 runs 12 residues. The CDR3 sequence: CASSRDGNTIYF. DNA of the CDR3: TGTGCCAGCAGCCGGGATGGAAACACCATATATTTT.

The chain employs TRBV10-3 and TRBJ1-1; no firm D call. Germline V gives CDR1 ENHRY, CDR2 SYGVKD. CDR3 size: 13 residues. V dropped 2 bases and J dropped 5 bases, with 9 bases sitting between them. CDR3 coding DNA: TGTGCCATCAGTGAGCTAATGGGAACTGAAGCTTTCTTT. It codes for CAISELMGTEAFF.

In the case of this clone: Germline and junction disagree at one end, which may indicate a read error. The gene calls are TRBV28 and TRBJ1-3; 8 positions match TRBD1. The CDR3 runs to 15 residues. From germline, CDR1 is MDHEN and CDR2 SYDVKM. CDR3 coding DNA: TGTGCCAGCAGTTACGGAGGACAGGGTGGAGACACCATATATTTT. It specifies CASSYGGQGGDTIYF.

This clone came up a few times. The rearrangement links TRBV2 to TRBJ2-3; weak D call: TRBD2 (6 bases). CDR1 is SNHLY and CDR2 is FYNNEI in the germline V gene. The CDR3 covers 13 residues. Trimming cost V 5 bases and J 2 bases, with 8 bases left between them. CDR3 coding DNA: TGTGCCAGCAGTCGGGGGACCACAGATACGCAGTATTTT. As protein: CASSRGTTDTQYF.

The rearrangement joins TRBV18 to TRBJ1-5; TRBD1 is a possible D gene (6 bases). Germline lookup yields CDR1 KGHSH and CDR2 LQKENI. This CDR3 has 15 residues. V was cut by 4 bases and J by 2 bases, with 12 bases left in between. CDR3 amino acids: CASSRGGVGNQPQHF. CDR3 coding DNA: TGTGCCAGCTCACGAGGGGGAGTAGGCAATCAGCCCCAGCATTTT.

This chain connects TRBV5-4 to TRBJ2-2; no reliable D call. This CDR3 contains 16 residues. V was cut by 0 bases and J by 5 bases, with 14 bases left in between. Germline V CDR1 and CDR2: SGHNT, YYREEE (reference sequence). CDR3 loop: CASSLAAGLGTGELFF. The CDR3 nucleotides are TGTGCCAGCAGCTTGGCGGCAGGATTGGGTACCGGGGAGCTGTTTTTT.

The J gene is TRBJ2-5, the V gene TRBV7-6, with 12 bases matching TRBD2. CDR3 length: 14 residues. Germline assignment: CDR1 SGHVS and CDR2 FNYEAQ. V lost 5 bases to trimming and J lost 4 bases; unmatched junction nucleotides: 2. CDR3 in amino acids: CASSPSGGAETQYF. The CDR3 bases are TGTGCCAGCAGCCCTAGCGGGGGGGCAGAGACCCAGTACTTC.

The chain recombines TRBV7-9 with TRBJ2-5, with D hard to call. CDR1 and CDR2 from the germline V gene are SEHNR and FQNEAQ (reference sequence). CDR3 length: 12 residues. The V and J ends lost 2 bases and 5 bases respectively, with 6 bases between them. CDR3 nucleotides: TGTGCCAGCAGCTTATTGGGGGAGACCCAGTACTTC. Amino acids: CASSLLGETQYF.

This rearrangement joins TRBV7-2 to TRBJ2-7; 8 nucleotides agree with TRBD1. This CDR3 has 15 amino acids. CDR1 is SGHTA and CDR2 is FQGNSA in the germline V gene. The trim removed 5 bases at V and 3 bases at J, leaving 9 bases unmatched. In DNA form, the CDR3 reads TGTGCCAGCAGCCTCCCGGACAGGGCAAACTACGAGCAGTACTTC. It translates to CASSLPDRANYEQYF.

The rearrangement joins TRBV10-3 to TRBJ1-2, with TRBD1 as a possible D gene (5 bases). The CDR3 runs 15 residues. The germline V gene encodes CDR1 ENHRY and CDR2 SYGVKD. Trimming removed 6 bases from V and 8 bases from J, with 22 bases in between. The CDR3 protein is CAIRILGTPTRGYTF. The CDR3 coding sequence is TGTGCCATCAGGATACTCGGGACGCCCACCCGGGGCTACACCTTC.